This T cell receptor beta chain was obtained from a study of shared clonotypes between healthy human individuals (dated by TCRdb to about 2020). Some background on the complete study: A couple of women and a few men aged 18 to 49 years were included in the cohort. For each donor, CD4 naive and CD4 memory were each run on three plates, CD8 naive on two plates, and CD8 memory on one plate. To estimate repertoire size and how much clonotype sharing occurs between individuals, the study deeply sequenced the blood TCR repertoires of several healthy adults. Libraries were prepared and TCR repertoires were sequenced by different laboratories using diverse techniques, in order to increase sequencing depth and limit assay-specific biases. Between about 0.85 and 10 billion PBMCs per donor were obtained by leukapheresis. Study-level results and caveats: Across a handful of donors, 5% to 6% of naive CD4, 3% to 4% of naive CD8, 2% to 2.5% of memory CD4, and 0.4% of memory CD8 clonotypes were shared. Naive subsets generally had larger estimated clonotype richness than memory subsets did. Sampling was restricted to blood, and TCR repertoires in tissue are likely to differ from TCR repertoires in blood. Based on pairwise subsampling, the degree of clonotype sharing among donors was expected to be affected by sequencing depth. The small number of donors limited the genetic and exposure-history diversity represented. Clonotypes shared by all four sorted-subset donors showed higher generation probabilities than non-shared clonotypes. Rarefaction of sorted-subset datasets indicated incomplete sequencing despite the large sequencing depth.

This clone has just one count. No cognate antigen has been identified for it. No qualities accompany the bases; no much larger clone lies one base away. Using the deep immunoSEQ assay, TCR CDR3 regions were amplified from genomic DNA by multiplex PCR. For each cell subset, the extracted genomic DNA was distributed evenly across all wells of several immunoSEQ 96-well plates, and each plate served as one replicate. Each replicate PCR for sorted subsets received 150 to 250 ng genomic DNA, equal to about 30,000 T cell genomes. Purified libraries were measured with a Qubit 3.0 fluorometer, size-checked on a Bioanalyzer 2100, and measured again with the KAPA Library Quantification kit. A separate single-read 150-cycle Illumina NextSeq 550 flow cell was used to sequence each immunoSEQ 96-well plate. The study's processing was this. The immunoSEQ output contained only junctional sequences without quality scores, so filtering could not match that applied to full-length reads. To assign V/J genes and CDR3, sequences were annotated using PyIR, a Python wrapper for IgBLAST v1.9, with IMGT germline references. Reads were removed for weak V/J assignments (E-value above 1e-6), missing CDR3, stop codons, out-of-frame junctions, or ambiguous translated residues. V3J clonotypes were defined by identical inferred V gene, J gene, and CDR3 amino acid sequence. To compute the percentage overlap between repertoires, the number of shared unique clonotypes was divided by the size of the smaller repertoire. Three approaches were used to assess repertoire richness: RTK rarefaction, the Chao1 estimator, and Recon v2.1 estimates of unobserved clonotypes. OLGA was used to compute generation probabilities for all TCRbeta clonotypes that the gDNA method yielded from a few donors. Entries here come from immuneACCESS through TCRdb and include only in-frame sequences with V and J called. Some clones fail to appear in such tables; in the studies checked, an unresolved V gene covers under half of the shortfall, and the cause of the remainder is unknown. Clonal size and the V and J genes are those of that table, whereas D and trimming came from the DNA. The sample table contains 1,100,000 or so clones; only one count was recorded for 70% to 80% of them. Around 0.47% of the sample is held by the ten biggest clonotypes.

Healthy HIV-negative adults with no recently reported acute infections or vaccinations were included as donors. Every donor was a Caucasian adult residing in Nashville, Tennessee, USA. CD4+ T cells were enriched by magnetic negative selection; naive cells were then positively selected on CD45RA, and the negative fraction formed the memory subset. Blood was collected by leukapheresis, and PBMCs were isolated by Ficoll-Histopaque density gradient centrifugation and then cryopreserved in liquid nitrogen vapor phase. Purity and quantity of every magnetically sorted T cell population were checked by analytical flow cytometry. Each sorted fraction had its genomic DNA isolated and then quantified by UV absorbance on a Nanodrop 2000c. The sequenced material came from memory CD4+ T cells from PBMCs. Reading the label with the study, this specimen's cell subset or site is: CD45RA-negative fraction. This clonotype was sampled from a man aged 18 to 29 in good health. Some clones in this sample may be carry-over from other donors' samples.

The encoded CDR3 is CASSYRGSGNTIYF. The nucleotide sequence is given as TGTGCCAGCAGTTACAGGGGCTCTGGAAACACCATATATTTT. Rearrangement joined TRBV6-5 to TRBJ1-3; TRBD1 is possibly the D segment (5 matching bases). Spanning cysteine to phenylalanine, the CDR3 consists of 14 amino acids. Just CDR3 DNA is preserved here, 42 bases in frame from base 1. The germline V gene gives CDR1 as MNHEY and CDR2 as SVGAGI. V and J lose 2 bases and 0 bases, and a span of 5 bases separates them.